The next 24 T cell receptor beta chains were all read from a single sample in a study of blood T cell repertoires in COVID-19. Only in-frame clones appear in the TCRdb table, and some are missing; sequencing was by immunoSEQ multiplex PCR. This sample has about 260,000 clones, with 75% to 90% found just once. The sample comprised peripheral blood. These receptors originate from a woman aged 40 to 50 who had recovered from COVID-19.

This clone was seen a few times. The chain has TRBV6-2 or TRBV6-3 and TRBJ1-4; no definite D call. Per the germline V gene, CDR1 is MNHEY and CDR2 is SVGEGT. V lost 5 bases to trimming and J lost 8 bases, with 9 bases between them. The CDR3 length is 12 residues. The CDR3 DNA is TGTGCCAGCAGTACGGGCGGGGAAAAACTGTTTTTT. Amino acids: CASSTGGEKLFF.

The V and J genes are TRBV6-2 or TRBV6-3 and TRBJ1-1; no reliable D call. V gave up 5 bases and J gave up 0 bases, with 13 bases separating them. The CDR3 extends over 15 amino acids. The V gene's germline CDR1 is MNHEY and CDR2 SVGEGT. The CDR3 DNA follows: TGTGCCAGCAGTGACATGGCACCCCTGAACACTGAAGCTTTCTTT. This sequence encodes CASSDMAPLNTEAFF.

The chain is built from TRBV2 and TRBJ1-6; D unresolved. CDR1 and CDR2 from the germline V gene are SNHLY and FYNNEI. This CDR3 has 12 amino acids. The V and J ends lost 4 bases and 15 bases respectively, with 13 bases between them. The CDR3 here is CASSALRVGLHF. The CDR3 bases are TGTGCCAGCAGTGCCCTCCGCGTCGGCCTCCACTTT.

The genes are TRBV10-3 and TRBJ2-7, with 10 bases fitting TRBD1. CDR3 length: 15 residues. V shed 6 bases and J 0 bases; nucleotides not matched to a gene: 5. Germline V gene data show CDR1 as ENHRY and CDR2 as SYGVKD. CDR3 DNA sequence: TGTGCCATCAGCGACAGGGGGCTCACCTCCTACGAGCAGTACTTC. Translating it yields CAISDRGLTSYEQYF.

CDR3 sequence (DNA): TGCGCCAGCAGACCTATACAGGGCCGTTCGACTGAAGCTTTCTTT. Translation: CASRPIQGRSTEAFF. V usage is TRBV5-1 and J usage is TRBJ1-1, with D maybe TRBD1 (6 bases). The length of the CDR3 is 15 residues. Germline CDR1 is SGHRS and CDR2 is YFSETQ. V shed 5 bases and J shed 5 bases, with 19 bases lying between them.

This clone occurred a few times. This chain connects TRBV11-2 to TRBJ1-4, with TRBD1 as a possible D gene (5 bases). Germline lookup yields CDR1 SGHAT and CDR2 FQNNGV. Trimming left V 5 bases short and J 0 bases short, with 22 bases between. The CDR3 runs 19 residues. The CDR3: CASSPSPFSPDTTNEKLFF. CDR3 bases: TGTGCCAGCAGCCCCTCACCGTTTAGTCCGGACACAACTAATGAAAAACTGTTTTTT.

The chain employs TRBV19 and TRBJ1-2; tentative D call: TRBD1 (5 bases). With 3 bases removed from V and 8 bases from J, the gap between germline ends came to 10 bases. The germline V gene encodes CDR1 LNHDA and CDR2 SQIVND (reference sequence). This CDR3 has 12 residues. The CDR3 DNA reads as TGTGCCAGTAGTATCTGGGGCTGGGGCTACACCTTC. It translates to CASSIWGWGYTF.

The chain combines TRBV27 with TRBJ1-4, with D hard to call. CDR1 is MNHEY and CDR2 is SMNVEV in the germline V gene (reference sequence). V lost 5 bases and J lost 0, with 10 bases in between. The CDR3 runs 15 residues. The DNA for the CDR3 is TGTGCCAGCAGTCACCGCGGATCAACTAATGAAAAACTGTTTTTT. It is translated as CASSHRGSTNEKLFF.

This chain links TRBV2 with TRBJ1-2, with TRBD1 as a possible D gene (6 bases). The CDR3 has 13 amino acids. The germline gives CDR1 SNHLY, CDR2 FYNNEI. V shed 4 bases and J shed 7 bases, with 13 bases lying between them. The DNA for the CDR3 is TGTGCCAGCAGTGGGGGGCAGGGGAGTGGCTACACCTTC. Translation: CASSGGQGSGYTF. The variable domain in full, with the rest retrieved from reference TRBV2 and TRBJ1-2, is EPEVTQTPSHQVTQMGQEVILRCVPISNHLYFYWYRQILGQKVEFLVSFYNNEISEKSEIFDDQFSVERPDGSNFTLKIRSTKLEDSAMYFCASSGGQGSGYTFGSGTRLTVV.

The chain has TRBV5-1 and TRBJ1-2, with D hard to call. The CDR3 sequence is 14 residues long. Germline V gives CDR1 SGHRS, CDR2 YFSETQ. Trimming left V 0 bases short and J 2 bases short, with 8 bases between. CDR3 sequence (DNA): TGCGCCAGCAGCTTGGGAGAAAGAAACTATGGCTACACCTTC. The encoded protein is CASSLGERNYGYTF.

The genes are TRBV6-5 and TRBJ2-7; D is ambiguous. Germline V gives CDR1 MNHEY, CDR2 SVGAGI. V lost 0 bases, J lost 6 bases, and 15 bases lay in between. This CDR3 is built from 15 residues. DNA of the CDR3: TGTGCCAGCAGTTACTCGAGTGGCTACGAGGCCGAGCAGTACTTC. It specifies CASSYSSGYEAEQYF.

V and J are TRBV12-3 or TRBV12-4 and TRBJ2-7; TRBD1 matches 10 bases. This CDR3 has 13 residues. Unmatched junction bases numbered 6, after V lost 7 bases and J lost 6 bases. CDR3 nucleotide sequence: TGTGCCAGCACCAGGACAGGGGGGACCGAGCAGTACTTC. This gives the protein CASTRTGGTEQYF.

The chain employs TRBV10-1 and TRBJ2-7; TRBD1 aligns across 8 bases. CDR3 size: 15 residues. In germline, CDR1 is WNHNN, CDR2 SYGVQD (reference sequence). Trimming at V came to 8 bases and at J to 5 bases, leaving 14 bases not matched to a gene. This CDR3 reads CASRSRGRGPNEQYF. The CDR3 nucleotides read TGCGCCAGCCGGTCGCGGGGCAGGGGGCCAAACGAGCAGTACTTC.

This chain links TRBV6-1 with TRBJ1-3; 9 bases are shared with TRBD1. This CDR3 contains 16 residues. The junction had 2 bases not matched to a gene; V was cut back by 0 bases and J by 2 bases. Germline V gene data show CDR1 as MNHNS and CDR2 as SASEGT. The CDR3 reads CASSEARTGAGNTIYF. For the CDR3, the DNA is TGTGCCAGCAGTGAAGCAAGGACAGGGGCTGGAAACACCATATATTTT.

The rearrangement joins TRBV9 to TRBJ2-3; TRBD2 aligns across 8 bases. CDR3 size: 15 residues. Germline loops: CDR1 SGDLS, CDR2 YYNGEE. The V gene end was trimmed by 5 bases and the J gene end by 4 bases; junction bases not matched to a gene: 9. The CDR3: CASSRGGPVADTQYF. In DNA form, the CDR3 reads TGTGCCAGCAGTCGGGGGGGTCCCGTGGCAGATACGCAGTATTTT.

This rearrangement joins TRBV5-4 to TRBJ1-2; the D gene is possibly TRBD1 (5 bases). Germline lookup yields CDR1 SGHNT and CDR2 YYREEE (reference sequence). Trimming shortened V by 1 base and J by 8 bases, and 12 bases separated the two germline ends. The CDR3 extends over 13 amino acids. As DNA, the CDR3 is TGTGCCAGCAGCTTGTCGGGGGAGGGCGGCTACACCTTC. It is translated as CASSLSGEGGYTF.

The V gene is TRBV7-2, the J gene TRBJ1-2, with 8 bases identical to TRBD1. V lost 0 bases, J lost 7 bases, and 7 bases stayed unmatched. Germline CDR1 SGHTA, CDR2 FQGNSA. The CDR3 is 15 amino acids. CDR3 in DNA: TGTGCCAGCAGCTTAGCGGCAGGGGGCAGGGGTGGCTACACCTTC. This sequence encodes CASSLAAGGRGGYTF.

The chain couples TRBV5-4 to TRBJ1-1; D unclear. Germline loops: CDR1 SGHNT, CDR2 YYREEE (reference sequence). There are 15 residues in the CDR3. The V gene lost 0 bases and the J gene lost 5 bases, with 14 bases spanning the gap. The CDR3 protein is CASSLDGERHTEAFF. The DNA for the CDR3 is TGTGCCAGCAGCTTGGACGGGGAGAGGCATACTGAAGCTTTCTTT.

This clone has just a few counts. This chain joins TRBV4-3 and TRBJ1-5; D might be TRBD1 (5 bases). Deletions cut 0 bases from V and 6 bases from J, with 15 bases between. CDR3 length: 16 residues. Germline CDR1 LGHNA, CDR2 YSLEER. Here the CDR3 reads CASSQDHGQGFQPQHF. CDR3 bases: TGCGCCAGCAGCCAAGATCACGGCCAGGGTTTTCAGCCCCAGCATTTT.

The chain has TRBV30 and TRBJ1-2, with 7 bases lining up with TRBD1. This CDR3 comprises 16 residues. CDR1 and CDR2 from the germline V gene are GTSNPN and SVGIG (reference sequence). After removal of 5 bases from V and 4 bases from J, the junction contained 16 bases not matched to a gene. The CDR3 sequence: CAWGRPGQGGVYGYTF. CDR3 nucleotide sequence: TGTGCCTGGGGACGCCCTGGTCAGGGGGGTGTCTATGGCTACACCTTC.

The chain couples TRBV6-5 to TRBJ2-5; weak D call: TRBD1 (5 bases). Trimming stripped 6 bases from V and 4 bases from J, with 9 bases between. The CDR3 runs to 12 residues. Germline lookup yields CDR1 MNHEY and CDR2 SVGAGI. The CDR3 sequence is CASREQGETQYF. The DNA for the CDR3 is TGTGCCAGCAGAGAGCAGGGAGAGACCCAGTACTTC.

This chain connects TRBV10-2 to TRBJ1-6; D ambiguous. V was shortened by 6 bases and J by 14 bases, with 11 bases between the two germline ends. CDR3 size: 11 residues. Germline loops: CDR1 WSHSY, CDR2 SAAADI. This CDR3 is CASRELLALHF. CDR3 DNA sequence: TGCGCCAGCAGGGAATTGCTAGCCCTCCACTTT.

The genes are TRBV6-5 and TRBJ2-7; 7 nucleotides line up with TRBD1. Per germline, CDR1 MNHEY and CDR2 SVGAGI. Trimming cost V 2 bases and J 3 bases; bases outside gene matches: 10. CDR3 length: 16 amino acids. The CDR3 loop is CASSYTFYGQDYEQYF. The DNA of the CDR3 is TGTGCCAGCAGTTACACCTTCTATGGACAGGACTACGAGCAGTACTTC.

This chain uses TRBV2 with TRBJ1-5, with TRBD1 matching 9 bases. The germline V gene encodes CDR1 SNHLY and CDR2 FYNNEI. J gave up 0 bases and V 6 bases, and 6 bases lay outside the gene matches. This CDR3 spans 16 amino acids. The DNA of the CDR3 is TGTGCCAGCAGGGACAGGGGCCTCATTAGCAATCAGCCCCAGCATTTT. Its protein product is CASRDRGLISNQPQHF.